This T cell receptor beta chain was captured in a study of T cells in Graves' hyperthyroidism and ophthalmopathy. Study information: Once the initial diagnosis was made, peripheral blood was obtained before any treatment.

The CDR3 regions of TCR beta were amplified from RNA transcripts. With the HTBI primer set, the TCR CDR3 went through a first round of RT-PCR. One entry per CDR3 protein, called by TCRdb with MiXCR from the multiplex PCR reads. Here the sample spans approximately 400,000 distinct CDR3 sequences, under 15% being singletons. Those patients with uncontrolled infection, other autoimmune disease, pregnancy or lactation were excluded. Cells are PBMCs isolated from about 10 ml of fresh blood. As to this clonotype: What it recognizes is unknown.

Findings of the study overall: Peripheral blood also featured most of the thyroid clonotypes expanded above 0.001.

The TCR was taken from a woman aged 25 to 39 with Graves' hyperthyroidism. The specimen was blood.

The CDR3 region has the DNA TGTGCCAGCACAAGACACTCTAACTATGGCTACACCTTC. This gives the protein CASTRHSNYGYTF. The J gene is TRBJ1-2, the V gene TRBV28, with D unclear. Trimming cost V 7 bases and J 0 bases, with 9 bases left between them. The CDR3 has 13 amino acids. Germline lookup yields CDR1 MDHEN and CDR2 SYDVKM.